Presented here are 31 T cell receptor beta chains from one specimen sequenced in a study of CD8 T cells in ankylosing spondylitis. MiXCR, applied by TCRdb to the 5' RACE reads, yields one record per CDR3 protein. This table holds some 150,000 distinct CDR3 sequences, approximately 44% found once. The specimen sequenced was synovial fluid, either unsorted or a sorted T cell fraction (not recorded which). The receptors come from a male donor with ankylosing spondylitis.

The chain couples TRBV6-2 or TRBV6-3 to TRBJ1-1; perhaps TRBD1 as D (5 bases). The V end lost 5 bases, the J end lost 4 bases, and 11 bases lay between the germline ends. This CDR3 is built from 13 residues. Per germline, CDR1 MNHEY and CDR2 SVGEGT. The CDR3 here is CASSTQGPTEAFF. The CDR3 region has the DNA TGTGCCAGCAGTACTCAGGGCCCCACTGAAGCTTTCTTT.

This clonotype was seen only once. The chain employs TRBV3-1 and TRBJ2-2, with D unresolved. Germline CDR1 LGHDT, CDR2 YNNKEL (reference sequence). This CDR3 has 16 amino acids. Trimming pared 0 bases from V and 10 bases from J, leaving 18 bases between. CDR3 bases: TGTGCCAGCAGCCAAGAATCCTACCTACGTGGAGAGGAGCTGTTTTTT. Its translation: CASSQESYLRGEELFF. Using reference TRBV3-1 and TRBJ2-2 for the parts outside the CDR3, the full variable domain is DTAVSQTPKYLVTQMGNDKSIKCEQNLGHDTMYWYKQDSKKFLKIMFSYNNKELIINETVPNRFSPKSPDKAHLNLHINSLELGDSAVYFCASSQESYLRGEELFFGEGSRLTVL.

The table lists this clonotype with a few counts. The J gene is TRBJ2-7, the V gene TRBV25-1; maybe TRBD2 (6 bases). CDR1 and CDR2 from the germline V gene are MGHDK and SYGVNS. Trimming stripped 3 bases from V and 6 bases from J, with 18 bases between. This CDR3 spans 15 amino acids. The DNA of the CDR3 is TGTGCCAGCAGTGATCCTCTCTACCGGCGGGGCGAGCAGTACTTC. Amino acids: CASSDPLYRRGEQYF.

The sample holds a few counts of this clonotype. The V and J genes are TRBV14 and TRBJ2-1; no reliable D call. CDR1 is SGHDN, CDR2 FVKESK, per germline. CDR3 length: 17 amino acids. Trimming cost V 5 bases and J 4 bases, with 21 bases left between them. CDR3 sequence reads: CASSAGLTESGYNEQFF. The CDR3 DNA follows: TGTGCCAGCAGCGCAGGCCTGACTGAAAGTGGGTACAATGAGCAGTTCTTC.

This clonotype appeared a few times. The chain couples TRBV12-3 or TRBV12-4 to TRBJ2-7; TRBD2 matches at 12 bases. CDR3 length equals 14 residues. V was pared by 2 bases and J by 5 bases, with 1 base of the junction left unmatched. CDR3 protein: CASSLLAGGHEQYF. The CDR3 DNA reads as TGTGCCAGCAGTTTACTAGCGGGAGGGCACGAGCAGTACTTC.

In this sample, this clonotype turned up a few times. This sequence joins TRBV7-9 and TRBJ2-7; D unresolved. V lost 4 bases and J lost 3, with 7 bases in between. Germline V gene lookup returns CDR1 SEHNR and CDR2 FQNEAQ (reference sequence). The CDR3 is 12 amino acids. In DNA form, the CDR3 reads TGTGCCAGCAGCTATAGTAGCTACGAGCAGTACTTC. It encodes CASSYSSYEQYF.

The genes are TRBV4-1 and TRBJ2-1; no definite D call. Germline CDR1 reads MGHRA; CDR2 reads YSYEKL. V lost 0 bases, J lost 2 bases, and 17 bases lay in between. The CDR3 spans 18 residues. In DNA form, the CDR3 reads TGCGCCAGCAGCCAAGAATCCACTTGGACCGAAGCCTACAATGAGCAGTTCTTC. Translating it yields CASSQESTWTEAYNEQFF.

The V call is TRBV3-1, the J call TRBJ2-1; the D gene is possibly TRBD2 (6 bases). CDR1 is LGHDT, CDR2 YNNKEL, per germline (reference sequence). This CDR3 contains 16 residues. The germline V and J ends were trimmed by 1 base and 5 bases, with 15 bases remaining between them. CDR3 sequence reads: CASSQVGGDTHNEQFF. The CDR3 DNA sequence: TGTGCCAGCAGCCAAGTCGGGGGAGACACGCACAATGAGCAGTTCTTC.

There are a few counts of this clonotype. The chain carries TRBV20-1 and TRBJ2-2; perhaps TRBD2 as D (6 bases). From germline, CDR1 is DFQATT and CDR2 SNEGSKA (reference sequence). This CDR3 is 15 amino acids long. V was clipped by 5 bases and J by 8 bases, with 21 bases between them. The CDR3 here is CSAFRRDSSKGELFF. The CDR3 region has the DNA TGCAGTGCTTTTCGTCGGGACTCCTCTAAAGGGGAGCTGTTTTTT.

The chain recombines TRBV15 with TRBJ1-3; D remains unclear. The ends were cut back, 8 bases at V and 4 bases at J, with 6 bases in the middle. The CDR3 covers 11 residues. In germline, CDR1 is LNHNV, CDR2 YYDKDF (reference sequence). This CDR3 is CATGSGNTIYF. CDR3 in DNA: TGTGCCACCGGATCCGGAAACACCATATATTTT.

The chain couples TRBV7-8 to TRBJ2-5; a possible D gene is TRBD1 (6 bases). V was pared by 6 bases and J by 2 bases, with 19 bases between. Germline CDR1 is SGHVS and CDR2 is FQNEAQ. The CDR3 has 16 amino acids. The CDR3 is CASRTDRVRSQETQYF. CDR3 sequence (DNA): TGTGCCAGCAGAACGGACAGAGTCAGATCTCAAGAGACCCAGTACTTC.

The chain recombines TRBV5-1 with TRBJ2-1; D remains unclear. Germline CDR1 reads SGHRS; CDR2 reads YFSETQ. The CDR3 extends over 12 amino acids. V gave up 5 bases and J gave up 7 bases, with 10 bases separating them. The CDR3 region is CASRSWLNEQFF. CDR3 coding DNA: TGCGCCAGCAGATCATGGTTAAATGAGCAGTTCTTC. Based on the CDR3 plus reference TRBV5-1 and TRBJ2-1, the full variable domain is KAGVTQTPRYLIKTRGQQVTLSCSPISGHRSVSWYQQTPGQGLQFLFEYFSETQRNKGNFPGRFSGRQFSNSRSEMNVSTLELGDSALYLCASRSWLNEQFFGPGTRLTVL.

This clonotype came up a few times. This chain links TRBV12-3 or TRBV12-4 with TRBJ1-5, with D perhaps TRBD1 (6 bases). The germline V and J ends were trimmed by 7 bases and 0 bases, with 10 bases remaining between them. The CDR3 totals 14 residues. This chain's CDR3 is CASNPDSSNQPQHF. CDR3 sequence (DNA): TGTGCCAGCAACCCGGACAGTAGCAATCAGCCCCAGCATTTT.

This chain connects TRBV6-6 to TRBJ2-5; D call uncertain. CDR1 is MNHNY and CDR2 is SVGAGI in the germline V gene (reference sequence). The germline V and J ends were trimmed by 5 bases and 4 bases, with 11 bases remaining between them. The CDR3 runs 13 residues. In DNA, the CDR3 is TGTGCCAGCAGTACCCAAGAACGAGAGACCCAGTACTTC. Its translation: CASSTQERETQYF.

This clonotype was seen only a few times. The chain combines TRBV7-9 with TRBJ2-5; 8 positions match TRBD1. Trimming took 6 bases from V and 3 from J; bases not matched to a gene: 15. The germline V gene has CDR1 SEHNR and CDR2 FQNEAQ (reference sequence). There are 17 residues in the CDR3. CDR3 loop: CASSFPTGVVEEETQYF. In nucleotides, the CDR3 is TGTGCCAGCAGTTTTCCGACAGGGGTTGTTGAGGAAGAGACCCAGTACTTC.

This chain links TRBV2 with TRBJ1-2; D gene uncertain. The CDR3 is 13 amino acids. The germline V gene encodes CDR1 SNHLY and CDR2 FYNNEI. Trimming stripped 3 bases from V and 0 bases from J, with 5 bases between. The CDR3 sequence: CASSDSSNYGYTF. DNA for the CDR3: TGTGCCAGCAGTGACAGCTCTAACTATGGCTACACCTTC.

The chain uses TRBV6-5 and TRBJ2-2; weak D call: TRBD2 (6 bases). The ends were cut back, 4 bases at V and 7 bases at J, with 16 bases in the middle. There are 15 residues in the CDR3. Germline CDR1 reads MNHEY; CDR2 reads SVGAGI. The DNA for the CDR3 is TGTGCCAGCAGTTCCGGGGGTCGGTGGTTCGGGGAGCTGTTTTTT. Its protein product is CASSSGGRWFGELFF.

Judged by abundance, this clonotype is medium-sized (0.01 to 0.1%). This chain links TRBV4-2 with TRBJ1-2, with D uncertain. Germline V gene lookup returns CDR1 LGHNA and CDR2 YNFKEQ. The CDR3 consists of 13 residues. The V and J ends lost 0 bases and 4 bases respectively, with 6 bases between them. In DNA, the CDR3 is TGTGCCAGCAGCCAAGAAAGGTTCTATGGCTACACCTTC. Its protein is CASSQERFYGYTF.

This chain uses TRBV2 with TRBJ2-3; a possible D gene is TRBD1 (6 bases). The V and J ends lost 0 bases and 0 bases respectively, with 13 bases between them. CDR1 and CDR2 from the germline V gene are SNHLY and FYNNEI. The CDR3 is 17 amino acids. The CDR3 sequence: CASSEALRDKSTDTQYF. The CDR3 bases are TGTGCCAGCAGTGAAGCTTTAAGGGACAAAAGCACAGATACGCAGTATTTT.

A note on this clonotype: One junction end does not reproduce the germline sequence, and a read error may be involved. The V call is TRBV6-1, the J call TRBJ2-2, with 8 positions matching TRBD2. The germline V gene encodes CDR1 MNHNS and CDR2 SASEGT. The CDR3 sequence is 14 residues long. The CDR3 nucleotides read TGTGCCAGCAGTCCCCTTCGGGGGGGGAGTACCGGGGTTTTT. Its protein is CASSPLRGGSTGVF.

This clonotype was seen a few times. This sequence joins TRBV30 and TRBJ2-7; D might be TRBD2 (5 bases). The CDR3 loop spans 14 amino acids. V was shortened by 4 bases and J by 5 bases, with 18 bases between the two germline ends. CDR1 GTSNPN and CDR2 SVGIG come from the germline V gene (reference sequence). CDR3 nucleotide sequence: TGTGCCTGGACCGAACACGGGAAATTCGACGAGCAGTACTTC. This encodes CAWTEHGKFDEQYF.

This clonotype was seen many times. The chain recombines TRBV28 with TRBJ2-1; D remains ambiguous. Germline CDR1 is MDHEN and CDR2 is SYDVKM. Trimming took 8 bases from V and 2 from J, leaving 10 bases between them. The CDR3 is 13 amino acids. Here the CDR3 reads CASDGPAYNEQFF. CDR3 nucleotide sequence: TGTGCCAGCGACGGGCCTGCCTACAATGAGCAGTTCTTC.

This chain connects TRBV20-1 to TRBJ2-7; 7 bases are a match to TRBD2. Trimming removed 0 bases from V and 0 bases from J; junction bases left unmatched: 2. CDR1 DFQATT and CDR2 SNEGSKA come from the germline V gene (reference sequence). The CDR3 sequence is 14 residues long. The CDR3: CSARDPGGSYEQYF. The CDR3 DNA is TGCAGTGCTAGAGATCCGGGGGGCTCCTACGAGCAGTACTTC.

This chain uses TRBV12-3 or TRBV12-4 with TRBJ1-2, with 7 nucleotides matching TRBD1. V was pared by 5 bases and J by 0 bases, with 9 bases of the junction left unmatched. CDR3 length equals 16 residues. The CDR3 nucleotides are TGTGCCAGCAGTGTGACAGGGCATCCGGCTAACTATGGCTACACCTTC. Encoded protein: CASSVTGHPANYGYTF.

For the CDR3, the DNA is TGCGCCAGCAGCCCCATATTGGACGAAAAACTGTTTTTT. Residues: CASSPILDEKLFF. The V and J genes are TRBV5-1 and TRBJ1-4, with no clear D. CDR1 is SGHRS, CDR2 YFSETQ, per germline. V lost 4 bases, J lost 8 bases, and 12 bases lay in between. This CDR3 has 13 residues.

This clonotype appeared many times. V gene TRBV2 combines with J gene TRBJ1-1; D not certain. The V end was cut by 2 bases, the J end by 7 bases, with 5 bases between. The germline gives CDR1 SNHLY, CDR2 FYNNEI. This CDR3 comprises 11 residues. The CDR3 DNA is TGTGCCAGCAGTGAAACGCTTGAAGCTTTCTTT. This codes for CASSETLEAFF.

This clonotype was recorded many times. This chain connects TRBV29-1 to TRBJ1-1, with TRBD1 matching over 11 bases. Germline values: CDR1 SQVTM, CDR2 ANQGSEA. J gave up 4 bases and V 4 bases, and 5 bases lay outside the gene matches. The CDR3 loop spans 14 amino acids. In nucleotides, the CDR3 is TGCAGCGTTGCATTTGGGACAGGGGGCACTGAAGCTTTCTTT. Translated, it gives CSVAFGTGGTEAFF.

This clonotype was detected only a few times. This CDR3 is CAISEPVGGKRSSYNEQFF. CDR3 sequence (DNA): TGTGCCATCAGTGAGCCGGTGGGGGGAAAGCGGAGCTCCTACAATGAGCAGTTCTTC. The rearrangement uses TRBV10-3 and TRBJ2-1; the D gene is possibly TRBD2 (6 bases). Germline values: CDR1 ENHRY, CDR2 SYGVKD. CDR3 length: 19 residues. V gave up 2 bases and J gave up 0 bases, with 20 bases separating them.

This clonotype has a handful of counts. This sequence joins TRBV12-3 or TRBV12-4 and TRBJ2-5, with D unresolved. CDR3 size: 14 residues. Trimming removed 3 bases from V and 3 bases from J, with 11 bases in between. Written as DNA, the CDR3 is TGTGCCAGCAGTTTGCTGGGCTACGAAGAGACCCAGTACTTC. Protein product: CASSLLGYEETQYF.

The chain joins TRBV13 to TRBJ1-1; D possibly corresponds to TRBD1 (5 bases). Looked up from germline, CDR1 is PRHDT and CDR2 is FYEKMQ (reference sequence). The CDR3 extends over 14 amino acids. Trimming removed 4 bases at V and 8 bases at J, with 17 bases between. The CDR3: CASSYIYRRKEAFF. For the CDR3, the DNA is TGTGCCAGCAGCTACATATACAGGAGGAAGGAAGCTTTCTTT.

This clonotype has just a few counts. This chain joins TRBV28 and TRBJ1-5; a possible D gene is TRBD1 (6 bases). V shed 5 bases and J shed 6 bases, with 17 bases lying between them. Germline loops: CDR1 MDHEN, CDR2 SYDVKM. The CDR3 is 15 amino acids. The CDR3 DNA follows: TGTGCCAGCAGTACCCGGGGGGCGAAAGGTCAGCCCCAGCATTTT. The encoded protein is CASSTRGAKGQPQHF.